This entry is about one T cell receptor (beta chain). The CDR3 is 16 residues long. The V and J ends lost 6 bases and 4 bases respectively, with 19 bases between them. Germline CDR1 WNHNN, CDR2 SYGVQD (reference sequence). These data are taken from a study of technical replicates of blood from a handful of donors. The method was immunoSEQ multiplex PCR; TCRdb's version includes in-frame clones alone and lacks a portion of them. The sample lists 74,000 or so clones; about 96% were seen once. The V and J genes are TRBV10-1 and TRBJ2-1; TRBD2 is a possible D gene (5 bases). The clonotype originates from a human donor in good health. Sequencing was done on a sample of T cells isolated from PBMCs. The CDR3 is CASRNLLVRNYNEQFF. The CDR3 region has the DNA TGCGCCAGCAGGAACTTACTAGTGCGGAATTACAATGAGCAGTTCTTC.